The T cell receptor beta chain described here comes from a study of T cells in Graves' hyperthyroidism and ophthalmopathy. Graves' hyperthyroidism without ophthalmopathy progression within 18 months was termed stable. The study based diagnoses on clinical symptoms, serum thyroxine and TRAb, thyroid ultrasound and orbital computed tomography. The germline V gene encodes CDR1 MGHDK and CDR2 SYGVNS. Trimming removed 8 bases from V and 4 bases from J, with 17 bases in between. The CDR3 sequence is 14 residues long. Regarding the study as a whole: The model's output predicted ophthalmopathy at a median of about 6.5 months prior to onset. Most thyroid clonotypes expanded above 0.001 were also detected in blood.

Comments on this clonotype: What it recognizes is unknown.

Amplified TCR beta CDR3 regions came from RNA transcripts. A set of HTBI primers served as the primers for a first-round RT-PCR of the TCR CDR3. A single record per CDR3 protein comes from TCRdb applying MiXCR to the multiplex PCR reads. The sample lists 560,000 or so distinct CDR3 sequences; roughly 46% were seen once. The sequencing sample was made of peripheral blood or thyroid tissue (not recorded which). This TCR was recovered from a woman younger than 35 with Graves' hyperthyroidism. This chain links TRBV25-1 with TRBJ1-1; D possibly corresponds to TRBD1 (5 bases). CDR3 sequence (DNA): TGTGCCAGCGGTTCAGACAGAGTTGGCACTGAAGCTTTCTTT. Its translation: CASGSDRVGTEAFF.